This T cell receptor beta chain originates from a study of cytomegalovirus exposure and HLA in healthy donors. Regarding the study as a whole: There were some V segments, including TRBV6-2 and TRBV6-3, excluded as indistinguishable. Most TCR sequences proved rare, with some public TCRs found in many donors.

CDR3 length equals 14 residues. Germline V gene sequence: CDR1 SGHDT, CDR2 YYEEEE. The V segment lost 3 bases and the J segment 1 base; nucleotides outside the gene matches: 3. This clone was seen only a few times. Its specificity is not known. PCR employed 60 Vbeta and 13 Jbeta primers. Assay used: immunoSEQ multiplex PCR; TCRdb lists only in-frame clones, some missing. In the table there are 150,000 to 200,000 clones, approximately 80% of which are singletons. Material for sequencing was PBMCs. The sequence came from a boy aged 2 to 10 in good health and CMV-seronegative. The chain employs TRBV5-6 and TRBJ1-1; TRBD1 agrees at 7 bases. CDR3 loop: CASSSPGGNTEAFF. Written as DNA, the CDR3 is TGTGCCAGCAGCTCCCCAGGGGGGAACACTGAAGCTTTCTTT.